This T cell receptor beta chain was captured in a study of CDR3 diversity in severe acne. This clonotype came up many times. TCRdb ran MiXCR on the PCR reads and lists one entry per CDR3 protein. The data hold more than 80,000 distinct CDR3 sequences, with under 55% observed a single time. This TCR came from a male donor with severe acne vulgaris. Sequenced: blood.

The CDR3 loop reads CASSQSNYGYTF. The CDR3 DNA sequence: TGTGCCAGCAGCCAAAGTAACTATGGCTACACCTTC. The chain is built from TRBV4-2 and TRBJ1-2, with no clear D. The CDR3 extends over 12 amino acids. CDR1 is LGHNA and CDR2 is YNFKEQ in the germline V gene. V lost 2 bases and J 1 base, leaving 2 bases between the germline ends.